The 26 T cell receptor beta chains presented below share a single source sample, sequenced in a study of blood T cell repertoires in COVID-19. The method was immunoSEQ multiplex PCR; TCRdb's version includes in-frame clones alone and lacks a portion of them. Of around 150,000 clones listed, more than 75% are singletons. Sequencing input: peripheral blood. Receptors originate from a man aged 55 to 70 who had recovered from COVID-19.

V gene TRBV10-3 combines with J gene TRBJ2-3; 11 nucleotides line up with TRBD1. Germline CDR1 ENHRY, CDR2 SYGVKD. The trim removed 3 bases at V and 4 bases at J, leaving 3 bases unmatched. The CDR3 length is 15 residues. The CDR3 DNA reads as TGTGCCATCAGTGAAAGGACAGGGGGCGCAGATACGCAGTATTTT. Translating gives CAISERTGGADTQYF.

The chain's CDR3 is CASSSPAGTLNYTF. For the CDR3, the DNA is TGTGCCAGCAGCTCGCCCGCCGGGACTCTTAACTACACCTTC. The genes are TRBV5-4 and TRBJ1-2; D is perhaps TRBD1 (5 bases). This CDR3 contains 14 residues. Trimming removed 3 bases at V and 10 bases at J, with 19 bases between. Germline CDR1 and CDR2: SGHNT and YYREEE (reference sequence).

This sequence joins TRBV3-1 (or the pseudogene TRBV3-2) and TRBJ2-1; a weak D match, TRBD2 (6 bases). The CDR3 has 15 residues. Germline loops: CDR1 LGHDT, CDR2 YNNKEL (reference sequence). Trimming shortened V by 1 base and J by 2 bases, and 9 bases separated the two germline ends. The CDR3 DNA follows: TGTGCCAGCAGCCAAGGACGCGGGACCTACAATGAGCAGTTCTTC. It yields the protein CASSQGRGTYNEQFF.

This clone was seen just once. In nucleotides, the CDR3 is TGTGCCTGGAGTGTCGGGGCGGGGGCGAACACCGGGGAGCTGTTTTTT. Translated: CAWSVGAGANTGELFF. This chain joins TRBV30 and TRBJ2-2; 7 nucleotides agree with TRBD2. This CDR3 spans 16 amino acids. The V gene end was trimmed by 0 bases and the J gene end by 0 bases; junction bases not matched to a gene: 4. Germline V gene sequence: CDR1 GTSNPN, CDR2 SVGIG (reference sequence).

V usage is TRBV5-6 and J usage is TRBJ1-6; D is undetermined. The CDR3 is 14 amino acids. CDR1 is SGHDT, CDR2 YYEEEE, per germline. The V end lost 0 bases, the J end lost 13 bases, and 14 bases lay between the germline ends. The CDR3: CASSLGPGTTPLHF. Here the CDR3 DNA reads TGTGCCAGCAGCTTGGGCCCGGGAACAACTCCCCTCCACTTT.

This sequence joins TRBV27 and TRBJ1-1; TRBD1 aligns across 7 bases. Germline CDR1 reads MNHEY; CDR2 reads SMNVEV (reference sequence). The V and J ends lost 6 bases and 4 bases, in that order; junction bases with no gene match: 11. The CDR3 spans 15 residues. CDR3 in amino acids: CASRGRGLIGTEAFF. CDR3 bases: TGTGCCAGCAGGGGAAGGGGGCTCATCGGCACTGAAGCTTTCTTT.

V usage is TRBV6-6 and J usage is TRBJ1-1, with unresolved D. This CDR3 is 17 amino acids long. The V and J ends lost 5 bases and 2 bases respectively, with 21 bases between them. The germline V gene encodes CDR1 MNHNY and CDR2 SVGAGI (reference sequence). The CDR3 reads CASSHTLLSPSNTEAFF. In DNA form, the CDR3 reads TGTGCCAGCAGTCACACCCTTCTCTCCCCTTCCAACACTGAAGCTTTCTTT.

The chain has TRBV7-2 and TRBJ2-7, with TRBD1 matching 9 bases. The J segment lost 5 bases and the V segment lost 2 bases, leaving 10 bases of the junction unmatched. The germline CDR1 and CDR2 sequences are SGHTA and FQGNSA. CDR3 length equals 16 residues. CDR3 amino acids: CASSLSPGTGWHEQYF. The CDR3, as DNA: TGTGCCAGCAGCTTATCCCCGGGGACAGGGTGGCACGAGCAGTACTTC. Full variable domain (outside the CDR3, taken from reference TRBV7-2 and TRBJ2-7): GAGVSQSPSNKVTEKGKDVELRCDPISGHTALYWYRQSLGQGLEFLIYFQGNSAPDKSGLPSDRFSAERTGGSVSTLTIQRTQQEDSAVYLCASSLSPGTGWHEQYFGPGTRLTVT.

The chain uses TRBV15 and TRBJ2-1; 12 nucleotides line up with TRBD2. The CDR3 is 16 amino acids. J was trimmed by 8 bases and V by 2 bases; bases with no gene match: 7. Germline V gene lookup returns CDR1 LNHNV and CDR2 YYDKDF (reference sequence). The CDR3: CATSRSLAGGLDEQFF. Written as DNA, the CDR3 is TGTGCCACCAGCAGATCTCTAGCGGGGGGGTTGGATGAGCAGTTCTTC.

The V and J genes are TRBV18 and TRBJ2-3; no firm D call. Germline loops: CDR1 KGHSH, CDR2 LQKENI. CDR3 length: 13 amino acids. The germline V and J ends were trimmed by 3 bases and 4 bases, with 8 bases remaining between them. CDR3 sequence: CASSPTRSDTQYF. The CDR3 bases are TGTGCCAGCTCACCGACGAGGTCAGATACGCAGTATTTT.

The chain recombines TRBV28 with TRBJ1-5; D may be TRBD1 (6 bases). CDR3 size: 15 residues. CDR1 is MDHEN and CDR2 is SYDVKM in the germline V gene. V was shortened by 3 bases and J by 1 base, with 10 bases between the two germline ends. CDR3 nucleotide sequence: TGTGCCAGCAGTTTCCAACAGGGCAGCAATCAGCCCCAGCATTTT. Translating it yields CASSFQQGSNQPQHF. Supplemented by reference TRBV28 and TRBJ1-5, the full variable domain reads DVKVTQSSRYLVKRTGEKVFLECVQDMDHENMFWYRQDPGLGLRLIYFSYDVKMKEKGDIPEGYSVSREKKERFSLILESASTNQTSMYLCASSFQQGSNQPQHFGDGTRLSIL.

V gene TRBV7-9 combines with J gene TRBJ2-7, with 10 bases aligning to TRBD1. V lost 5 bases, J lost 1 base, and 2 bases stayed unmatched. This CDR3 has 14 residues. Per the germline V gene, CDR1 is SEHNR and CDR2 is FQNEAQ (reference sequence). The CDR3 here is CASSLDRGSYEQYF. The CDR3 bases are TGTGCCAGCAGCCTGGACAGGGGGTCCTACGAGCAGTACTTC.

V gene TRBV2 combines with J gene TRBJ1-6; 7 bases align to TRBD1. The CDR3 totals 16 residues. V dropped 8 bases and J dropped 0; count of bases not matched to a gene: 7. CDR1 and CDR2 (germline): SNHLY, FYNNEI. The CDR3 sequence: CASQDRASSYNSPLHF. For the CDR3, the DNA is TGTGCCAGCCAAGACAGGGCGAGCTCCTATAATTCACCCCTCCACTTT. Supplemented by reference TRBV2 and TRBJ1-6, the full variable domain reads EPEVTQTPSHQVTQMGQEVILRCVPISNHLYFYWYRQILGQKVEFLVSFYNNEISEKSEIFDDQFSVERPDGSNFTLKIRSTKLEDSAMYFCASQDRASSYNSPLHFGNGTRLTVT.

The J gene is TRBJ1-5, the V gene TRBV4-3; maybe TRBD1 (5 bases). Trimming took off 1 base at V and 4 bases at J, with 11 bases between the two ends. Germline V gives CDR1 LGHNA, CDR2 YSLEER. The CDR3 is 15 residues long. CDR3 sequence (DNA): TGCGCCAGCAGCCAAGCCCTCCGGGGGAATCAGCCCCAGCATTTT. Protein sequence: CASSQALRGNQPQHF.

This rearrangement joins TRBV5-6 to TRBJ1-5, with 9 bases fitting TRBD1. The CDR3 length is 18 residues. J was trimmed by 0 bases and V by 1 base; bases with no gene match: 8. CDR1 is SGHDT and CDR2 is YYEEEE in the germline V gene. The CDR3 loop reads CASSLMGQGRGSNQPQHF. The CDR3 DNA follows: TGTGCCAGCAGCTTGATGGGACAGGGAAGGGGTAGCAATCAGCCCCAGCATTTT.

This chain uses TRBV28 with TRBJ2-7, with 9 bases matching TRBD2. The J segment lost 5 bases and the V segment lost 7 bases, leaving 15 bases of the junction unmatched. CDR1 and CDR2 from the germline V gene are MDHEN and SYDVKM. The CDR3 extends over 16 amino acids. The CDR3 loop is CASISTPLSGSHEQYF. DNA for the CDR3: TGTGCCAGCATCTCAACTCCGCTTAGCGGGAGTCACGAGCAGTACTTC.

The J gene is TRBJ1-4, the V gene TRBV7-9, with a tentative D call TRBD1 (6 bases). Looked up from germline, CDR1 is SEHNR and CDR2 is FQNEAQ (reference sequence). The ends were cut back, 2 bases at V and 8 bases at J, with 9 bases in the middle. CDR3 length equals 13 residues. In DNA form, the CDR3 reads TGTGCCAGCAGCTTACAAAGGGGGGAAAAACTGTTTTTT. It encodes CASSLQRGEKLFF.

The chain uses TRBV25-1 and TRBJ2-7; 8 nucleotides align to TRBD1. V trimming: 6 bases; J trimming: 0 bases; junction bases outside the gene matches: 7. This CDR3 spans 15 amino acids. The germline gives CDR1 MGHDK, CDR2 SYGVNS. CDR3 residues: CASRGDRPSSYEQYF. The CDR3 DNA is TGTGCCAGCAGGGGGGACAGGCCGAGCTCCTACGAGCAGTACTTC.

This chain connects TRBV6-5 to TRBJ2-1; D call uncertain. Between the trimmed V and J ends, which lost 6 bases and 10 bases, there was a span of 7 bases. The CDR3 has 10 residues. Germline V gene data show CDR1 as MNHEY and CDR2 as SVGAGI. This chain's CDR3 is CASSPREQFF. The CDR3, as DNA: TGTGCCAGCAGCCCCAGGGAGCAGTTCTTC.

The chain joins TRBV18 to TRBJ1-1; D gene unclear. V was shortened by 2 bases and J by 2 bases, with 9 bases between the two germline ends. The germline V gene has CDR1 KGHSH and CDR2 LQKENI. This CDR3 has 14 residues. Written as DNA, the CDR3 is TGTGCCAGCTCACCAGGGCAAACAAACACTGAAGCTTTCTTT. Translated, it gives CASSPGQTNTEAFF.

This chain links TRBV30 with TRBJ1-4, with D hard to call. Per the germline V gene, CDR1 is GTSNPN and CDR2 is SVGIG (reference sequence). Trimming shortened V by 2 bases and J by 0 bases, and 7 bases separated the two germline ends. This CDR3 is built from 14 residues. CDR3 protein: CAWSTLTTNEKLFF. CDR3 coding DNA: TGTGCCTGGAGTACTCTAACAACTAATGAAAAACTGTTTTTT.

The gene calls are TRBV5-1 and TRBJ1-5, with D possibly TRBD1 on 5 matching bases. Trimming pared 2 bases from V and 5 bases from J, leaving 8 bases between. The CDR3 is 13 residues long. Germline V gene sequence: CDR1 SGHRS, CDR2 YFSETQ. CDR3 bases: TGCGCCAGCAGCTTTGAAGGGGATCAGCCCCAGCATTTT. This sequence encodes CASSFEGDQPQHF. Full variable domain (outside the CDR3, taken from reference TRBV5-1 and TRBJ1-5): KAGVTQTPRYLIKTRGQQVTLSCSPISGHRSVSWYQQTPGQGLQFLFEYFSETQRNKGNFPGRFSGRQFSNSRSEMNVSTLELGDSALYLCASSFEGDQPQHFGDGTRLSIL.

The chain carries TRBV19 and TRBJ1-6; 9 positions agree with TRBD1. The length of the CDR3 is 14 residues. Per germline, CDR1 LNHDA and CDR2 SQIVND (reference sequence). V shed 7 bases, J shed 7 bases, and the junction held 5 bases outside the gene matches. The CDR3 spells CASNRGLGNSPLHF. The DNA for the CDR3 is TGTGCCAGTAACAGGGGGCTTGGGAATTCACCCCTCCACTTT.

Here the CDR3 DNA reads TGTGCCAGCAGCATAGACAGGGGGAACACTGAAGCTTTCTTT. Protein product: CASSIDRGNTEAFF. The V gene is TRBV5-4, the J gene TRBJ1-1; 8 bases are shared with TRBD1. Trimming at V came to 4 bases and at J to 1 base, leaving 3 bases not matched to a gene. CDR3 length equals 14 residues. From germline, CDR1 is SGHNT and CDR2 YYREEE (reference sequence).

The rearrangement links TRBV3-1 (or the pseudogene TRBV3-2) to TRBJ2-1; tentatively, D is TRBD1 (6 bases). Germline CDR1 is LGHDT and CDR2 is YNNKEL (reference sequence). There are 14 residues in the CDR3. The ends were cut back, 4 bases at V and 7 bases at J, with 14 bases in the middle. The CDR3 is CASSRRGGPNEQFF. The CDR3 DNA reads TGTGCCAGCAGCCGAAGAGGGGGTCCTAATGAGCAGTTCTTC.

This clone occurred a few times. CDR3 nucleotides: TGTGCCAGCAGCGTAGGAGCGGGAACTGAAGCTTTCTTT. It yields the protein CASSVGAGTEAFF. This chain uses TRBV9 with TRBJ1-1; D gene ambiguous. The V end was cut by 0 bases, the J end by 5 bases, with 8 bases between. The length of the CDR3 is 13 residues. Germline loops: CDR1 SGDLS, CDR2 YYNGEE.